This passage covers 14 T cell receptor beta chains from one sample sequenced in a study of blood T cell repertoires in COVID-19 (dated by TCRdb to 2018 to 2021). Library preparation employed the immunoSEQ multiplex PCR assay. In its TCRdb copy, this immuneACCESS table keeps in-frame sequences only and misses some clones. Where compared with another copy, unresolved V genes explain less than half of these, and the others have no known cause. This sample has nearly 350,000 clones in its table, and 87% of those were observed once. Approximately 1% of the sample belongs to the ten largest clones. The sample was PBMCs or T cells enriched from blood (not recorded which). The receptors here all came from a woman aged 25 to 45 who had recovered from COVID-19.

This clone occurred once. CDR3 amino acids: CASSQEQGSGTQYF. In DNA form, the CDR3 reads TGCGCCAGCAGCCAGGAACAGGGAAGTGGGACCCAGTACTTC. The V call is TRBV4-3, the J call TRBJ2-5, with D tentatively TRBD1 (6 bases). The CDR3 runs 14 residues. The V end was cut by 3 bases, the J end by 7 bases, with 15 bases between. Germline V gene sequence: CDR1 LGHNA, CDR2 YSLEER.

CDR3 DNA: TGTGCCAGCAGCTTACAGGGAATAGAAAACACCATATATTTT. This translates into CASSLQGIENTIYF. V gene TRBV5-6 combines with J gene TRBJ1-3; TRBD1 might be the D (6 bases). CDR3 size: 14 residues. The V and J ends lost 2 bases and 6 bases respectively, with 12 bases between them. Germline V CDR1 and CDR2: SGHDT, YYEEEE.

The chain couples TRBV5-4 to TRBJ2-1; TRBD2 is a possible D gene (7 bases). The CDR3 contains 16 residues. Germline V lookup: CDR1 SGHNT, CDR2 YYREEE (reference sequence). V lost 4 bases to trimming and J lost 4 bases, with 18 bases between them. The CDR3 is CASSRERGGTYNEQFF. CDR3 nucleotide sequence: TGTGCCAGCAGCCGCGAGAGGGGGGGCACATACAATGAGCAGTTCTTC.

The J gene is TRBJ1-6, the V gene TRBV14; D unclear. V lost 4 bases and J lost 6, with 13 bases in between. Germline CDR1 reads SGHDN; CDR2 reads FVKESK. CDR3 length: 15 residues. The CDR3 coding sequence is TGTGCCAGCAGCCTAGGAGGGCTAAGTAATTCACCCCTCCACTTT. It translates to CASSLGGLSNSPLHF. Full variable domain (outside the CDR3, taken from reference TRBV14 and TRBJ1-6): EAGVTQFPSHSVIEKGQTVTLRCDPISGHDNLYWYRRVMGKEIKFLLHFVKESKQDESGMPNNRFLAERTGGTYSTLKVQPAELEDSGVYFCASSLGGLSNSPLHFGNGTRLTVT.

The chain couples TRBV7-9 to TRBJ1-1, with D uncertain. The V and J ends lost 5 bases and 3 bases respectively, with 10 bases between them. The CDR3 is made up of 13 amino acids. CDR1 and CDR2 from the germline V gene are SEHNR and FQNEAQ (reference sequence). CDR3 in DNA: TGTGCCAGCAGCCACGGGGTGGACACTGAAGCTTTCTTT. Translation gives CASSHGVDTEAFF.

The rearrangement uses TRBV5-1 and TRBJ2-4; the D gene is possibly TRBD2 (5 bases). The V end lost 4 bases, the J end lost 5 bases, and 13 bases lay between the germline ends. The CDR3 runs to 14 residues. Germline loops: CDR1 SGHRS, CDR2 YFSETQ. DNA of the CDR3: TGCGCCAGCAGCCCACGAGGGTCCGAAAACATTCAGTACTTC. It codes for CASSPRGSENIQYF. Complete variable domain (other parts from reference TRBV5-1 and TRBJ2-4): KAGVTQTPRYLIKTRGQQVTLSCSPISGHRSVSWYQQTPGQGLQFLFEYFSETQRNKGNFPGRFSGRQFSNSRSEMNVSTLELGDSALYLCASSPRGSENIQYFGAGTRLSVL.

The V call is TRBV19, the J call TRBJ1-6; tentative D call: TRBD1 (5 bases). The CDR3 has 14 amino acids. The V end lost 5 bases, the J end lost 8 bases, and 13 bases lay between the germline ends. Germline lookup yields CDR1 LNHDA and CDR2 SQIVND (reference sequence). This chain's CDR3 is CASSARQKYSPLHF. For the CDR3, the DNA is TGTGCCAGTAGTGCCAGACAGAAGTATTCACCCCTCCACTTT.

Comment on this clone: The sample has other DNA sequences that encode this CDR3 too. The rearrangement joins TRBV7-9 to TRBJ2-7; D might be TRBD1 (6 bases). V was clipped by 5 bases and J by 4 bases, with 9 bases between them. The CDR3 has 12 amino acids. Germline V gene data show CDR1 as SEHNR and CDR2 as FQNEAQ (reference sequence). The CDR3: CASSLGQYEQYF. The CDR3 nucleotides are TGTGCCAGCAGCCTCGGACAGTACGAGCAGTACTTC. Full variable domain (rest looked up from reference TRBV7-9 and TRBJ2-7): DTGVSQNPRHKITKRGQNVTFRCDPISEHNRLYWYRQTLGQGPEFLTYFQNEAQLEKSRLLSDRFSAERPKGSFSTLEIQRTEQGDSAMYLCASSLGQYEQYFGPGTRLTVT.

V and J are TRBV29-1 and TRBJ1-1; 12 nucleotides match TRBD1. Germline-derived CDR1 and CDR2 are SQVTM and ANQGSEA. The trim removed 7 bases at V and 4 bases at J, leaving 10 bases unmatched. The CDR3 runs to 15 residues. CDR3 sequence: CSAGQGAAGFTEAFF. DNA of the CDR3: TGCAGCGCGGGACAGGGGGCTGCTGGGTTCACTGAAGCTTTCTTT.

This chain connects TRBV7-9 to TRBJ1-1, with 7 bases aligning to TRBD1. V gave up 1 base and J gave up 1 base; unmatched junction bases: 3. The germline CDR1 and CDR2 sequences are SEHNR and FQNEAQ (reference sequence). CDR3 length: 15 residues. The CDR3 loop reads CASSLVGQANTEAFF. DNA of the CDR3: TGTGCCAGCAGCTTAGTAGGACAGGCGAACACTGAAGCTTTCTTT.

The chain is built from TRBV24-1 and TRBJ1-4, with 7 positions matching TRBD1. The V segment lost 5 bases and the J segment 7 bases; nucleotides outside the gene matches: 0. Germline CDR1 and CDR2: KGHDR and SFDVKD. This CDR3 spans 12 amino acids. The CDR3, as DNA: TGTGCCACCAGTGGGGACAGTGAAAAACTGTTTTTT. Its translation: CATSGDSEKLFF.

This clone was observed a handful of times. The chain uses TRBV27 and TRBJ1-5, with TRBD1 matching 7 bases. Germline-derived CDR1 and CDR2 are MNHEY and SMNVEV (reference sequence). The V and J ends lost 7 bases and 3 bases, in that order; junction bases with no gene match: 9. This CDR3 spans 15 amino acids. In nucleotides, the CDR3 is TGTGCCAGCATAAATGGGACAGCTACCAATCAGCCCCAGCATTTT. Protein product: CASINGTATNQPQHF.

The chain links TRBV7-2 to TRBJ2-1; D is perhaps TRBD1 (6 bases). V was trimmed by 5 bases and J by 7 bases, leaving 21 bases between them. Germline values: CDR1 SGHTA, CDR2 FQGNSA. The CDR3 contains 16 residues. CDR3 coding DNA: TGTGCCAGCAGCACACTTCCTGGGCAGGGGACGAATGAGCAGTTCTTC. Translating gives CASSTLPGQGTNEQFF.

V gene TRBV14 combines with J gene TRBJ1-4; D remains ambiguous. CDR1 and CDR2 (germline): SGHDN, FVKESK. Trimming pared 2 bases from V and 6 bases from J, leaving 7 bases between. The CDR3 has 13 residues. The CDR3 bases are TGTGCCAGCAGCCAAACGCGGGATGAAAAACTGTTTTTT. Residues: CASSQTRDEKLFF.